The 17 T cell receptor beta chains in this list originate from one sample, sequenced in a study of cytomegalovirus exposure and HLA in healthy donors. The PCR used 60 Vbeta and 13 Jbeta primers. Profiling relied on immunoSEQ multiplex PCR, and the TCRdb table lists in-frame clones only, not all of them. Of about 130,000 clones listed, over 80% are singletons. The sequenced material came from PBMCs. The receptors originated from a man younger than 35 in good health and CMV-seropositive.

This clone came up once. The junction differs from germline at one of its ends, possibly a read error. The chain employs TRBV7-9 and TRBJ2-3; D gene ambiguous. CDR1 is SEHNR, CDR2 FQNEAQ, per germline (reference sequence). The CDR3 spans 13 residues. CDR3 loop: CSSSSISTDTQYF. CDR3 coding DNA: TGTTCCAGCAGCTCCATTTCCACAGATACGCAGTATTTT. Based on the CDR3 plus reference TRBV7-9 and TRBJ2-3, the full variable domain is DTGVSQNPRHKITKRGQNVTFRCDPISEHNRLYWYRQTLGQGPEFLTYFQNEAQLEKSRLLSDRFSAERPKGSFSTLEIQRTEQGDSAMYLCSSSSISTDTQYFGPGTRLTVL.

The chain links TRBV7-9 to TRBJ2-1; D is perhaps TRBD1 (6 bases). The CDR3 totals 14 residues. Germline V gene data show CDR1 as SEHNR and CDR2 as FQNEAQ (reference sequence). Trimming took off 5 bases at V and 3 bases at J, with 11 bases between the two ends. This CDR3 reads CASSQDSLYNEQFF. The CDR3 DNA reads TGTGCCAGCAGCCAGGACAGCCTCTACAATGAGCAGTTCTTC.

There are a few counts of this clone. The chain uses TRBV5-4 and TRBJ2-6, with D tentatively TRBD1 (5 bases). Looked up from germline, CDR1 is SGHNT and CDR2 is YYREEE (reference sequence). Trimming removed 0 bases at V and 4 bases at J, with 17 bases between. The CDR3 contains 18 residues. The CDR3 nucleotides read TGTGCCAGCAGCTTGGACCTGACAGCAGGTTCGGGGGCCAACGTCCTGACTTTC. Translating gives CASSLDLTAGSGANVLTF. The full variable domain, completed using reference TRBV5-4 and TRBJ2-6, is ETGVTQSPTHLIKTRGQQVTLRCSSQSGHNTVSWYQQALGQGPQFIFQYYREEENGRGNFPPRFSGLQFPNYSSELNVNALELDDSALYLCASSLDLTAGSGANVLTFGAGSRLTVL.

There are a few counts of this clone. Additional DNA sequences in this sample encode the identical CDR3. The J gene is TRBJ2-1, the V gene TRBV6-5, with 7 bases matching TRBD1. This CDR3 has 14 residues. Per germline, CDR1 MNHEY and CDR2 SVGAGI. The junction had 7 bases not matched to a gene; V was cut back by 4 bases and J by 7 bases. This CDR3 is CASSFRGRVNEQFF. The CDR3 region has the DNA TGTGCCAGCAGTTTCAGGGGGAGAGTGAATGAGCAGTTCTTC.

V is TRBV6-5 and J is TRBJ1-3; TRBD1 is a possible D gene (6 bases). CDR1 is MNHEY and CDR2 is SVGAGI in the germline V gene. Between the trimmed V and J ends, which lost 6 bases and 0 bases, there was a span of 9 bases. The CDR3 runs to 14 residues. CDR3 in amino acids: CASRLQGSGNTIYF. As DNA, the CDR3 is TGTGCCAGCAGGCTACAGGGCTCTGGAAACACCATATATTTT.

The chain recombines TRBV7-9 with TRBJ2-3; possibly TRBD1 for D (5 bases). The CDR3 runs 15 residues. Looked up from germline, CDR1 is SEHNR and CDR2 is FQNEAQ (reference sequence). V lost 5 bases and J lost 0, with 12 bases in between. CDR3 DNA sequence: TGTGCCAGCAGCCAAGGGGTGGGTAGCACAGATACGCAGTATTTT. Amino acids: CASSQGVGSTDTQYF.

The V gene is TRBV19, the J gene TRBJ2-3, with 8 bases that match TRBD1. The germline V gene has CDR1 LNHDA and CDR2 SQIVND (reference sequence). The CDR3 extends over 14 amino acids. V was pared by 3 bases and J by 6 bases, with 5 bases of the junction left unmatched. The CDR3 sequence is CASSIGQGADTQYF. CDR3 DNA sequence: TGTGCCAGTAGTATCGGCCAGGGGGCCGATACGCAGTATTTT.

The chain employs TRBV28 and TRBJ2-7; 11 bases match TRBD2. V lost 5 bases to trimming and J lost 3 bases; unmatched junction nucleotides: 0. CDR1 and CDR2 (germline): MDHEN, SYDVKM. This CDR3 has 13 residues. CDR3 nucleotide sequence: TGTGCCAGCAGTGGGACTAGCGGCTACGAGCAGTACTTC. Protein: CASSGTSGYEQYF.

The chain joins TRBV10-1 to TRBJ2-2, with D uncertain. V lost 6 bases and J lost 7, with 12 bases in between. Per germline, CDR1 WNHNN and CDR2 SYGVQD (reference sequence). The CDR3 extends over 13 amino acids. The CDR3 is CASSATGGGELFF. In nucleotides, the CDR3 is TGCGCCAGCAGCGCCACGGGTGGCGGGGAGCTGTTTTTT.

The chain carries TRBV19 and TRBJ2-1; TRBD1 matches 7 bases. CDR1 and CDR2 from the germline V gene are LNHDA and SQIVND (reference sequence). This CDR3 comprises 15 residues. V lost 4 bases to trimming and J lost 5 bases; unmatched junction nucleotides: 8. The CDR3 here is CASSRQGVGHNEQFF. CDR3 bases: TGTGCCAGTAGTAGACAGGGAGTCGGACACAATGAGCAGTTCTTC.

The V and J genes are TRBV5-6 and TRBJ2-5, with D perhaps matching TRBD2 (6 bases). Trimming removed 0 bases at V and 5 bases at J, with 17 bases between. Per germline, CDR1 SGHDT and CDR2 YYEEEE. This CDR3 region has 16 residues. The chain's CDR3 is CASSLAWGEVGETQYF. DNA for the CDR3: TGTGCCAGCAGCTTGGCCTGGGGGGAGGTAGGGGAGACCCAGTACTTC.

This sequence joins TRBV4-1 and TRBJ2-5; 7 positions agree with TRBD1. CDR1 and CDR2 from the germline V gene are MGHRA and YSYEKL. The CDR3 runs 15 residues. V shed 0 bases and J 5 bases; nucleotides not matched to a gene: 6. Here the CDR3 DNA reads TGCGCCAGCAGCCAAGAGGACAGGCCCGATGAGACCCAGTACTTC. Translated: CASSQEDRPDETQYF.

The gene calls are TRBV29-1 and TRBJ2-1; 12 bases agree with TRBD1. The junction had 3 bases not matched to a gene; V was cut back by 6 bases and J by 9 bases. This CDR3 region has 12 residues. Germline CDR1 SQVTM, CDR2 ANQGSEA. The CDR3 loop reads CSVGTGGSEQFF. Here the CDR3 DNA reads TGCAGCGTAGGGACAGGGGGCAGTGAGCAGTTCTTC.

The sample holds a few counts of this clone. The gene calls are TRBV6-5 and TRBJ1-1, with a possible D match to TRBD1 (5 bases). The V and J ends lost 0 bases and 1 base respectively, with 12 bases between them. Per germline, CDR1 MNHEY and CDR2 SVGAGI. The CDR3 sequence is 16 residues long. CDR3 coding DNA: TGTGCCAGCAGTTACTCTTGGGGCCAGGCGAACACTGAAGCTTTCTTT. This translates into CASSYSWGQANTEAFF.

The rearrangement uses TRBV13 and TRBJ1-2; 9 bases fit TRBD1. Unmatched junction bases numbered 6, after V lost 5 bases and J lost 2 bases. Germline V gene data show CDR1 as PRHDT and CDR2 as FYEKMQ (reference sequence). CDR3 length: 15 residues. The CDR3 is CASSPPGTGNYGYTF. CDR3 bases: TGTGCCAGCAGCCCCCCCGGGACAGGGAACTATGGCTACACCTTC.

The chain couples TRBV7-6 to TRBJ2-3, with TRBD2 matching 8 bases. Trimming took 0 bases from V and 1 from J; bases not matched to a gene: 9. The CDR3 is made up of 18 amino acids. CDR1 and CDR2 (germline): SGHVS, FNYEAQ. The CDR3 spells CASSLAMPGGQGTDTQYF. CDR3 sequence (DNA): TGTGCCAGCAGCTTAGCGATGCCGGGGGGGCAAGGCACAGATACGCAGTATTTT.

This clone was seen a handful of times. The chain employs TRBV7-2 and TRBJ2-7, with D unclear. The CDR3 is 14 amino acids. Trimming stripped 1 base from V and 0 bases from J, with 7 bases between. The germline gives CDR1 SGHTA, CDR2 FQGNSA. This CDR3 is CASSLEFSSYEQYF. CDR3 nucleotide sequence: TGTGCCAGCAGCTTAGAGTTCAGCTCCTACGAGCAGTACTTC.